The 11 T cell receptor beta chains below were found in one sample sequenced in a study of OX40 agonist ivuxolimab in advanced cancers. Repertoires were generated with immunoSEQ multiplex PCR, while TCRdb's copy carries only in-frame clones and drops some. The sample records fewer than 80,000 clones, roughly 84% being singletons. This specimen was CD4+ or CD8+ T cells sorted from blood, taken in a trial of the OX40 agonist ivuxolimab. The receptors originated from an adult with an advanced solid tumor such as melanoma, head and neck, liver or kidney cancer.

The rearrangement joins TRBV5-1 to TRBJ1-6, with unresolved D. V lost 4 bases, J lost 9 bases, and 11 bases lay in between. The germline V gene encodes CDR1 SGHRS and CDR2 YFSETQ. This CDR3 spans 13 amino acids. The CDR3: CASSPLGFSPLHF. CDR3 DNA sequence: TGCGCCAGCAGCCCCTTGGGTTTTTCACCCCTCCACTTT.

The chain joins TRBV7-2 to TRBJ2-2; weak D call: TRBD2 (5 bases). The V end was cut by 3 bases, the J end by 2 bases, with 10 bases between. CDR1 is SGHTA and CDR2 is FQGNSA in the germline V gene. The CDR3 totals 15 residues. CDR3 amino acids: CASSFGVRNTGELFF. The DNA for the CDR3 is TGTGCCAGCAGCTTCGGGGTGCGCAACACCGGGGAGCTGTTTTTT.

The rearrangement uses TRBV27 and TRBJ1-5; D unclear. The germline CDR1 and CDR2 sequences are MNHEY and SMNVEV (reference sequence). With 6 bases removed from V and 5 bases from J, the gap between germline ends came to 8 bases. CDR3 length equals 12 residues. The CDR3 DNA is TGTGCCAGCAGAACCGGGGATCAGCCCCAGCATTTT. This sequence encodes CASRTGDQPQHF.

The chain has TRBV10-1 and TRBJ1-4, with D perhaps TRBD1 (6 bases). The CDR3 extends over 14 amino acids. CDR1 and CDR2 from the germline V gene are WNHNN and SYGVQD (reference sequence). Trimming removed 5 bases from V and 8 bases from J, with 15 bases in between. The CDR3 spells CASSPNRDLEKLFF. The CDR3 coding sequence is TGCGCCAGCAGTCCGAACAGGGATTTGGAAAAACTGTTTTTT.

V usage is TRBV15 and J usage is TRBJ2-1; 9 bases match TRBD1. Trimming at V came to 4 bases and at J to 7 bases, leaving 2 bases not matched to a gene. The CDR3 covers 13 residues. Looked up from germline, CDR1 is LNHNV and CDR2 is YYDKDF (reference sequence). The CDR3 region is CATSTGQGNEQFF. The CDR3 DNA sequence: TGTGCCACCAGCACGGGACAGGGAAATGAGCAGTTCTTC.

A few counts support this clone. The rearrangement uses TRBV18 and TRBJ2-3; TRBD2 agrees at 11 bases. The CDR3 runs to 16 residues. The germline V gene encodes CDR1 KGHSH and CDR2 LQKENI. Germline trimming cut 3 bases from V and 5 bases from J; bases unmatched to any gene: 7. The CDR3 DNA is TGTGCCAGCTCACCGCGCGGGACTAGCGGAGGAGATACGCAGTATTTT. It translates to CASSPRGTSGGDTQYF. The full variable domain, in which reference TRBV18 and TRBJ2-3 provide the parts outside the CDR3, is NAGVMQNPRHLVRRRGQEARLRCSPMKGHSHVYWYRQLPEEGLKFMVYLQKENIIDESGMPKERFSAEFPKEGPSILRIQQVVRGDSAAYFCASSPRGTSGGDTQYFGPGTRLTVL.

This rearrangement joins TRBV11-2 to TRBJ2-3; TRBD2 matches 9 bases. CDR3 length equals 16 residues. The germline V gene encodes CDR1 SGHAT and CDR2 FQNNGV. V shed 6 bases and J 2 bases; nucleotides not matched to a gene: 9. The DNA of the CDR3 is TGTGCCAGCAGAGATGAGCGGGGGGTCTTCACAGATACGCAGTATTTT. This sequence encodes CASRDERGVFTDTQYF.

This sequence joins TRBV14 and TRBJ1-2; the D is unclear. Trimming removed 6 bases at V and 1 base at J, with 9 bases between. The CDR3 has 13 residues. From germline, CDR1 is SGHDN and CDR2 FVKESK. This chain's CDR3 is CASSGGLNYGYTF. The CDR3 bases are TGTGCCAGCAGTGGAGGGCTTAACTATGGCTACACCTTC.

The gene calls are TRBV9 and TRBJ2-3; TRBD1 agrees at 9 bases. V lost 3 bases to trimming and J lost 0 bases; unmatched junction nucleotides: 5. The CDR3 covers 16 residues. CDR1 and CDR2 (germline): SGDLS, YYNGEE. In nucleotides, the CDR3 is TGTGCCAGCAGCGCCTCCGGGACAGGGAGCACAGATACGCAGTATTTT. Translation gives CASSASGTGSTDTQYF.

The gene calls are TRBV11-2 and TRBJ2-1, with a tentative D call TRBD1 (5 bases). Germline CDR1 reads SGHAT; CDR2 reads FQNNGV. V lost 1 base, J lost 6 bases, and 7 bases lay in between. The CDR3 length is 13 residues. In nucleotides, the CDR3 is TGTGCCAGCAGCTTAGGACAGAGCAATGAGCAGTTCTTC. The encoded protein is CASSLGQSNEQFF.

The chain joins TRBV5-1 to TRBJ2-5, with 15 bases matching TRBD2. Germline V gene data show CDR1 as SGHRS and CDR2 as YFSETQ. The junction had 4 bases not matched to a gene; V was cut back by 3 bases and J by 4 bases. The CDR3 runs to 16 residues. The CDR3 region has the DNA TGCGCCAGCAGCTCGGGGACTAGCGGGGGGATAGAGACCCAGTACTTC. This translates into CASSSGTSGGIETQYF.